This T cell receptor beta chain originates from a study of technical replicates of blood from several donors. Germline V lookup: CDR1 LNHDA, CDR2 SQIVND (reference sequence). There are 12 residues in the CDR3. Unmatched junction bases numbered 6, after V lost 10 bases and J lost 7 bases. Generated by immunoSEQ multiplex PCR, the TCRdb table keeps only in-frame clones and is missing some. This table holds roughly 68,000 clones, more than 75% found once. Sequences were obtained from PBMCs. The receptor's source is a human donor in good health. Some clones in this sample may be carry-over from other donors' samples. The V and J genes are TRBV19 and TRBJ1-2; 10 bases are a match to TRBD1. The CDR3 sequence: CATKTGGSGYTF. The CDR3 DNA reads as TGTGCCACTAAGACAGGGGGCTCTGGCTACACCTTC.